This T cell receptor (beta chain) stems from a study of T cell responses to AZD1222 COVID-19 vaccine. The assay was immunoSEQ multiplex PCR, and TCRdb's table has in-frame clones only and misses some. The sample gives approximately 120,000 clones, around 87% of which show up once; under 11% is in the top ten. CDR1 is MGHDK, CDR2 SYGVNS, per germline. J lost 10 bases, V lost 8 bases, and 16 bases had no gene match. CDR3 length equals 15 residues. The chain combines TRBV25-1 with TRBJ2-1; 8 positions match TRBD1. The TCR comes from an adult in good health. Sequences were derived from peripheral blood, sampled on day 0 of AZD1222 vaccination. DNA of the CDR3: TGTGCCAGCCGTAAAGGACAGGGCGCTTTCAAGGAGCAGTTCTTC. Its protein product is CASRKGQGAFKEQFF.